These 26 T cell receptor beta chains originate from one sample sequenced in a study of blood T cell repertoires in COVID-19. The assay was immunoSEQ multiplex PCR, and TCRdb's table has in-frame clones only and misses some. The data contain fewer than 350,000 clones, around nine tenths of them seen just once; the ten biggest clones take up 13%. Sequencing was performed on peripheral blood. The source is a woman in her 70s with COVID-19, enrolled during active disease.

This clone was counted only a few times. V and J are TRBV6-1 and TRBJ1-3, with TRBD1 matching over 8 bases. Germline CDR1 reads MNHNS; CDR2 reads SASEGT. The CDR3 has 17 residues. J gave up 2 bases and V 4 bases, and 10 bases lay outside the gene matches. The DNA for the CDR3 is TGTGCCAGCAGTGGTTATACAGGGGGAATTGCTGGAAACACCATATATTTT. This sequence encodes CASSGYTGGIAGNTIYF.

A remark on this clone: The identical CDR3 is also encoded by other nucleotide sequences in the sample. This chain links TRBV5-6 with TRBJ1-2; 9 bases line up with TRBD1. From germline, CDR1 is SGHDT and CDR2 YYEEEE. The length of the CDR3 is 14 residues. The J segment lost 2 bases and the V segment lost 4 bases, leaving 3 bases of the junction unmatched. CDR3 in DNA: TGTGCCAGCAGCCCCGGACAGGGGAACTATGGCTACACCTTC. Translation: CASSPGQGNYGYTF.

The chain recombines TRBV5-5 with TRBJ1-2, with 12 bases aligning to TRBD1. V shed 2 bases, J shed 4 bases, and the junction held 6 bases outside the gene matches. CDR1 SGHKS and CDR2 YYEKEE come from the germline V gene (reference sequence). The CDR3 has 16 residues. The CDR3 DNA reads as TGTGCCAGCAGCTTCACACCGGGACAGGGGGCCTATGGCTACACCTTC. This encodes CASSFTPGQGAYGYTF.

The V gene is TRBV7-2, the J gene TRBJ1-5, with 8 bases fitting TRBD1. The J segment lost 7 bases and the V segment lost 3 bases, leaving 8 bases of the junction unmatched. From germline, CDR1 is SGHTA and CDR2 FQGNSA. This CDR3 is 15 amino acids long. CDR3: CASSFGTGEGQPQHF. For the CDR3, the DNA is TGTGCCAGCAGCTTCGGGACAGGAGAGGGGCAGCCCCAGCATTTT.

J is TRBJ2-5 and V is TRBV7-2, with no clear D. Per the germline V gene, CDR1 is SGHTA and CDR2 is FQGNSA. V dropped 8 bases and J dropped 4 bases, with 8 bases sitting between them. The CDR3 has 11 amino acids. CDR3 nucleotide sequence: TGTGCCAGCTCCCACGGAGAGACCCAGTACTTC. Translated: CASSHGETQYF.

As to this clone: Germline and junction disagree at one end, which may indicate a read error. The chain is built from TRBV29-1 and TRBJ2-3; 8 positions match TRBD1. This CDR3 region has 13 residues. CDR1 and CDR2 (germline): SQVTM, ANQGSEA. The CDR3 is CTVRTGLRDTQYF. The CDR3 DNA reads as TGCACCGTTCGGACAGGGTTAAGGGATACGCAGTATTTT.

This rearrangement joins TRBV2 to TRBJ2-5; D gene unclear. Germline V gene data show CDR1 as SNHLY and CDR2 as FYNNEI. Trimming took off 8 bases at V and 0 bases at J, with 4 bases between the two ends. The CDR3 contains 11 residues. CDR3 nucleotides: TGTGCCAGCCGGTACCAAGAGACCCAGTACTTC. Its protein is CASRYQETQYF.

In this sample, this clone turned up once. The chain is built from TRBV7-2 and TRBJ2-7; maybe TRBD2 (6 bases). Germline loops: CDR1 SGHTA, CDR2 FQGNSA. The CDR3 has 15 amino acids. The V gene lost 1 base and the J gene lost 6 bases, with 16 bases spanning the gap. The CDR3 sequence is CASSLVGQGGAEQYF. DNA for the CDR3: TGTGCCAGCAGCTTAGTCGGGCAGGGAGGCGCCGAGCAGTACTTC.

V usage is TRBV6-6 and J usage is TRBJ1-5; D gene unclear. The CDR3 extends over 13 amino acids. Trimming left V 1 base short and J 4 bases short, with 5 bases between. Germline V lookup: CDR1 MNHNY, CDR2 SVGAGI (reference sequence). The CDR3 is CASSYWQNQPQHF. In DNA form, the CDR3 reads TGTGCCAGCAGTTACTGGCAGAATCAGCCCCAGCATTTT.

A single count supports this clone. J is TRBJ2-6 and V is TRBV27; the D is unclear. Germline V gene sequence: CDR1 MNHEY, CDR2 SMNVEV (reference sequence). Trimming removed 5 bases from V and 4 bases from J, with 6 bases in between. This CDR3 is 13 amino acids long. The CDR3 DNA is TGTGCCAGCAGTCTAACCGGGGCCAACGTCCTGACTTTC. As protein: CASSLTGANVLTF.

The chain links TRBV7-2 to TRBJ2-1; D not resolved. The CDR3 extends over 14 amino acids. CDR1 and CDR2 (germline): SGHTA, FQGNSA. V lost 2 bases to trimming and J lost 6 bases, with 11 bases between them. CDR3 in amino acids: CASSLPTGFNEQFF. The CDR3 DNA sequence: TGTGCCAGCAGCTTACCAACCGGGTTCAATGAGCAGTTCTTC. The full variable domain, with the rest looked up from reference TRBV7-2 and TRBJ2-1, is GAGVSQSPSNKVTEKGKDVELRCDPISGHTALYWYRQSLGQGLEFLIYFQGNSAPDKSGLPSDRFSAERTGGSVSTLTIQRTQQEDSAVYLCASSLPTGFNEQFFGPGTRLTVL.

The chain uses TRBV5-1 and TRBJ1-3, with 8 bases fitting TRBD1. The CDR3 loop spans 16 amino acids. Per the germline V gene, CDR1 is SGHRS and CDR2 is YFSETQ. V was pared by 4 bases and J by 3 bases, with 9 bases of the junction left unmatched. The CDR3 nucleotides read TGCGCCAGCAGCGATGGGACAGGCTATGGTGGAAACACCATATATTTT. Translation: CASSDGTGYGGNTIYF.

The chain has TRBV27 and TRBJ1-5; TRBD1 might be the D (6 bases). Germline lookup yields CDR1 MNHEY and CDR2 SMNVEV (reference sequence). V dropped 3 bases and J dropped 6 bases, with 15 bases sitting between them. The CDR3 runs 15 residues. The CDR3 region has the DNA TGTGCCAGCAGTTTCTCTCAACAGGGCGGTCAGCCCCAGCATTTT. Protein: CASSFSQQGGQPQHF.

This rearrangement joins TRBV19 to TRBJ2-1; D might be TRBD1 (6 bases). From germline, CDR1 is LNHDA and CDR2 SQIVND (reference sequence). V was clipped by 10 bases and J by 12 bases, with 28 bases between them. The CDR3 runs to 15 residues. The DNA of the CDR3 is TGTGCCACCTGCCTTACCTCTGACAGGCAGAGTGTGCAGTTCTTC. Its protein product is CATCLTSDRQSVQFF.

The gene calls are TRBV7-2 and TRBJ2-7; D may be TRBD1 (8 bases). The CDR3 length is 13 residues. With 5 bases removed from V and 6 bases from J, the gap between germline ends came to 14 bases. Germline CDR1 SGHTA, CDR2 FQGNSA. The CDR3 bases are TGTGCCAGCAGCCCGACAGGGGAGGGCGAGCAGTACTTC. This translates into CASSPTGEGEQYF.

V is TRBV5-1 and J is TRBJ2-5; D unclear. This CDR3 has 14 residues. Germline V gene sequence: CDR1 SGHRS, CDR2 YFSETQ. Trimming left V 0 bases short and J 4 bases short, with 10 bases between. CDR3 residues: CASSLGSSGETQYF. The CDR3 region has the DNA TGCGCCAGCAGCTTGGGGAGCTCCGGAGAGACCCAGTACTTC.

The chain employs TRBV10-3 and TRBJ2-5; 8 positions agree with TRBD1. CDR1 is ENHRY, CDR2 SYGVKD, per germline. The J segment lost 4 bases and the V segment lost 3 bases, leaving 10 bases of the junction unmatched. The CDR3 length is 16 residues. The CDR3 here is CAISEQAGGTGETQYF. As DNA, the CDR3 is TGTGCCATCAGTGAACAAGCAGGGGGCACAGGAGAGACCCAGTACTTC.

The gene calls are TRBV19 and TRBJ2-5; D is possibly TRBD2 (5 bases). CDR3 length equals 13 residues. Germline V lookup: CDR1 LNHDA, CDR2 SQIVND (reference sequence). V lost 3 bases and J lost 4, with 9 bases in between. The CDR3 nucleotides read TGTGCCAGTAGTATCCGGGGTGTAGAGACCCAGTACTTC. It is translated as CASSIRGVETQYF.

This chain links TRBV24-1 with TRBJ1-5; TRBD1 aligns across 9 bases. This CDR3 is 16 amino acids long. V was clipped by 5 bases and J by 6 bases; unmatched bases: 10. CDR1 is KGHDR, CDR2 SFDVKD, per germline. The DNA for the CDR3 is TGTGCCACCAGTGGTCCACAGGGGGCCATGGGTCAGCCCCAGCATTTT. Its translation: CATSGPQGAMGQPQHF.

The chain uses TRBV27 and TRBJ1-3, with a weak D call TRBD1 (5 bases). This CDR3 spans 17 amino acids. V lost 2 bases and J lost 0, with 14 bases in between. The germline gives CDR1 MNHEY, CDR2 SMNVEV (reference sequence). CDR3 in amino acids: CASSLTGGTRSGNTIYF. The CDR3 bases are TGTGCCAGCAGTTTAACAGGCGGCACTCGCTCTGGAAACACCATATATTTT.

The J gene is TRBJ1-5, the V gene TRBV7-2; D might be TRBD1 (6 bases). The germline CDR1 and CDR2 sequences are SGHTA and FQGNSA. V lost 3 bases, J lost 3 bases, and 12 bases lay in between. CDR3 length equals 15 residues. The DNA of the CDR3 is TGTGCCAGCAGCTTTCGTGACAGGATCAATCAGCCCCAGCATTTT. Protein product: CASSFRDRINQPQHF.

This chain links TRBV2 with TRBJ1-3; no clear D gene. Germline values: CDR1 SNHLY, CDR2 FYNNEI. The CDR3 runs to 13 residues. V dropped 6 bases and J dropped 3 bases, with 9 bases sitting between them. DNA for the CDR3: TGTGCCAGCAGGGAGGGTTTTGGAAACACCATATATTTT. Protein sequence: CASREGFGNTIYF.

The chain combines TRBV4-1 with TRBJ1-2; 7 bases agree with TRBD1. The CDR3 runs to 14 residues. CDR1 and CDR2 (germline): MGHRA, YSYEKL. J gave up 8 bases and V 1 base, and 7 bases lay outside the gene matches. This chain's CDR3 is CASSQVSQGEGYTF. In nucleotides, the CDR3 is TGCGCCAGCAGCCAAGTCTCGCAGGGGGAGGGCTACACCTTC.

The V gene is TRBV7-8, the J gene TRBJ1-2, with 8 nucleotides matching TRBD1. The length of the CDR3 is 15 residues. The V gene's germline CDR1 is SGHVS and CDR2 FQNEAQ. V dropped 0 bases and J dropped 5; count of bases not matched to a gene: 5. Here the CDR3 DNA reads TGTGCCAGCAGCTTAGCGCCCACAGGGGGGTATGGCTACACCTTC. Translated: CASSLAPTGGYGYTF. Using reference TRBV7-8 and TRBJ1-2 for the parts outside the CDR3, the full variable domain is GAGVSQSPRYKVAKRGQDVALRCDPISGHVSLFWYQQALGQGPEFLTYFQNEAQLDKSGLPSDRFFAERPEGSVSTLKIQRTQQEDSAVYLCASSLAPTGGYGYTFGSGTRLTVV.

The chain employs TRBV7-3 and TRBJ2-3, with D possibly TRBD1 on 5 matching bases. V lost 4 bases and J 1 base, leaving 9 bases between the germline ends. Germline assignment: CDR1 SGHTA and CDR2 FQGTGA. This CDR3 contains 14 residues. CDR3 sequence: CASSSLGGTDTQYF. The CDR3, as DNA: TGTGCCAGCAGCTCGCTAGGGGGCACAGATACGCAGTATTTT.

The chain couples TRBV3-1 (or the pseudogene TRBV3-2) to TRBJ1-2; 8 nucleotides agree with TRBD1. V lost 1 base to trimming and J lost 7 bases; unmatched junction nucleotides: 5. The CDR3 sequence is 14 residues long. CDR1 and CDR2 (germline): LGHDT, YNNKEL (reference sequence). The CDR3 here is CASSQGQGFSGYTF. CDR3 nucleotide sequence: TGTGCCAGCAGCCAAGGACAGGGGTTTAGTGGCTACACCTTC.